This T cell receptor beta chain was sequenced for a study of shared clonotypes between healthy human individuals. This clone came up a few times. Sequenced by immunoSEQ multiplex PCR; TCRdb stores in-frame clones only, minus some. The table has around 450,000 clones, 70% to 80% seen once; the top ten hold approximately 13%. The sequenced material came from PBMCs. This receptor was taken from a woman aged 35 to 49 in good health. Some clones in this sample may be carry-over from other donors' samples.

This chain's CDR3 is CASSIGSGGPYEQYF. The CDR3 bases are TGTGCCAGTAGTATTGGGTCGGGAGGCCCCTACGAGCAGTACTTC. The chain is built from TRBV19 and TRBJ2-5; TRBD2 agrees at 7 bases. The tail of the sequence fits TRBJ2-7 better, so the J call may be wrong. In germline, CDR1 is LNHDA, CDR2 SQIVND (reference sequence). This CDR3 has 15 residues.